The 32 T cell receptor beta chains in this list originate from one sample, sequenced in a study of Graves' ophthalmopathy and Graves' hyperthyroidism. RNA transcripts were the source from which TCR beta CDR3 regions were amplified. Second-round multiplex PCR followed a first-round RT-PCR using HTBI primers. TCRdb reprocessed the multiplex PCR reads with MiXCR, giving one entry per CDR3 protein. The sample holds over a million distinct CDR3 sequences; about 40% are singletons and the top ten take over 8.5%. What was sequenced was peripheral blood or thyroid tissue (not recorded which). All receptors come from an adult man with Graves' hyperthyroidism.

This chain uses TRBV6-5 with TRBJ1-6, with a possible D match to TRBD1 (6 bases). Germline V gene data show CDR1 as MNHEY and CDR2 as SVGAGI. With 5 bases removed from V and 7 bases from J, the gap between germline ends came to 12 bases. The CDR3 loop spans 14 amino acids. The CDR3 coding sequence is TGTGCCAGCAGTGACGACAGGAAGAATTCACCCCTCCACTTT. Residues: CASSDDRKNSPLHF.

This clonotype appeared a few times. The CDR3 here is CATSRTAGVLETQYF. CDR3 sequence (DNA): TGTGCCACCAGCAGAACAGCGGGAGTTTTGGAGACCCAGTACTTC. The rearrangement uses TRBV24-1 and TRBJ2-5, with 8 bases identical to TRBD2. This CDR3 comprises 15 residues. V lost 7 bases and J lost 5; bases outside the gene matches: 11. Germline-derived CDR1 and CDR2 are KGHDR and SFDVKD.

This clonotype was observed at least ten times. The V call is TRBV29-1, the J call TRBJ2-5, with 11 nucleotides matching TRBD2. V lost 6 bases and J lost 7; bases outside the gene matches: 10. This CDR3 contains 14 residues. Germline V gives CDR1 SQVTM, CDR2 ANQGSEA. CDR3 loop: CSVLRTSGWGTQYF. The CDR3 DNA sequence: TGCAGCGTCCTTCGGACTAGCGGGTGGGGGACCCAGTACTTC.

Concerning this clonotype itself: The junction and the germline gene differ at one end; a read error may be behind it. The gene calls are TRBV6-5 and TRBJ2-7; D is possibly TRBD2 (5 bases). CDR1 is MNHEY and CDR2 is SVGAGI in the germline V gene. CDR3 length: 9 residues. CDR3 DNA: TGTGCCAGCAGTTACTCGGGAGACTTC. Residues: CASSYSGDF.

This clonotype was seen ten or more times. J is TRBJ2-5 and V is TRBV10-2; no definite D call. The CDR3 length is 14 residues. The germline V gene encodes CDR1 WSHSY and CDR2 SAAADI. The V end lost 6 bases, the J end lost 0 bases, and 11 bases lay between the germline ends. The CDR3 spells CASRFGGYQETQYF. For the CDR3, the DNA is TGCGCCAGCAGGTTCGGCGGATACCAAGAGACCCAGTACTTC.

The CDR3 sequence: CASSEPDQETQYF. In DNA form, the CDR3 reads TGCGCCAGCAGTGAGCCGGACCAAGAGACCCAGTACTTC. The J gene is TRBJ2-5, the V gene TRBV10-2, with D uncertain. CDR1 and CDR2 (germline): WSHSY, SAAADI. The CDR3 loop spans 13 amino acids. Between the trimmed V and J ends, which lost 2 bases and 0 bases, there was a span of 4 bases.

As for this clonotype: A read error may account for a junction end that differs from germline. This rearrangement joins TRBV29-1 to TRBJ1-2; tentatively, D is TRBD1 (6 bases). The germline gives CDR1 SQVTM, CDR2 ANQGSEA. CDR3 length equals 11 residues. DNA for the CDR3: TGCAGCGTTGAAACTAGGGGGGGCGAAGCCTTC. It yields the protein CSVETRGGEAF.

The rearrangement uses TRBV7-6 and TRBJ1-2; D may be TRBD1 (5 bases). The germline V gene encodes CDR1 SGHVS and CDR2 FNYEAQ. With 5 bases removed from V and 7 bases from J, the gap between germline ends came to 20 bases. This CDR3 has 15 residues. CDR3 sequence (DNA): TGTGCCAGCAGCCTAGATCAGGGAGTATTCGGTGGCTACACCTTC. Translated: CASSLDQGVFGGYTF.

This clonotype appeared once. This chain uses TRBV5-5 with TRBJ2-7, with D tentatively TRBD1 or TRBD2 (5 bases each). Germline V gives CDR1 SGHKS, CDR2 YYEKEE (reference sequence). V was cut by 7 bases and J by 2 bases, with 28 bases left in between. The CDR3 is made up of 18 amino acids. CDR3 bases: TGTGCCAGCGGCCCCAATACGCCCCGGGGCAGGCGCACCTACGAGCAGTACTTC. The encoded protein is CASGPNTPRGRRTYEQYF.

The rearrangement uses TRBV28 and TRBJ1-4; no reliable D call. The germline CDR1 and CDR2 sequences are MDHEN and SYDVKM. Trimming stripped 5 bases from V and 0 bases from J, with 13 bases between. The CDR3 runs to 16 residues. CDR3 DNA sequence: TGTGCCAGCAGTCCCCAAGACGATTCAACTAATGAAAAACTGTTTTTT. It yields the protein CASSPQDDSTNEKLFF.

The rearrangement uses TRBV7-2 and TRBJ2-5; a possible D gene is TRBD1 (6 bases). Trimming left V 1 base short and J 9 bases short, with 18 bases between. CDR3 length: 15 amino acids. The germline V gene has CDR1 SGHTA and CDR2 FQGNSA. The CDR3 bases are TGTGCCAGCAGCTTAGTTCAGGGGAGCAATCAGCCCCAGTACTTC. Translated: CASSLVQGSNQPQYF.

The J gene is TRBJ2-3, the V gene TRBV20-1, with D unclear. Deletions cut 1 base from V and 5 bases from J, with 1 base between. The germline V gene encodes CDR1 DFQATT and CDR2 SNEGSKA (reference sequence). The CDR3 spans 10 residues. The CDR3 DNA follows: TGCAGTGCTAGAGTAGATACGCAGTATTTT. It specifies CSARVDTQYF.

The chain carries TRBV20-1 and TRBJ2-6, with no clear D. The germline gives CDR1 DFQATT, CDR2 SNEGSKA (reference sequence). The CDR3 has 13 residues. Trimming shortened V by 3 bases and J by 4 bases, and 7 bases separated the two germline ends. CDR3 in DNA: TGCAGTGCTAGCCTTTCGGGGGCCAACGTCCTGACTTTC. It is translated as CSASLSGANVLTF.

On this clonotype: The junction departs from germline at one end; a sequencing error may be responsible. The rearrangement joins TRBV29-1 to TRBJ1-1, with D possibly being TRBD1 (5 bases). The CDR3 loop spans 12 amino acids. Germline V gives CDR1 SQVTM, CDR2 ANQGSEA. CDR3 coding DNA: TGCAGCTTGTGGGACCTGAACACCGAAGCTTTCTTT. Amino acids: CSLWDLNTEAFF.

CDR3 nucleotides: TGTGCCATCAGTGCGGACAGGAGGCATTCACCCCTCCACTTT. Amino acid sequence: CAISADRRHSPLHF. The chain has TRBV10-3 and TRBJ1-6; 7 nucleotides agree with TRBD1. The CDR3 runs to 14 residues. J gave up 8 bases and V 4 bases, and 5 bases lay outside the gene matches. The germline gives CDR1 ENHRY, CDR2 SYGVKD.

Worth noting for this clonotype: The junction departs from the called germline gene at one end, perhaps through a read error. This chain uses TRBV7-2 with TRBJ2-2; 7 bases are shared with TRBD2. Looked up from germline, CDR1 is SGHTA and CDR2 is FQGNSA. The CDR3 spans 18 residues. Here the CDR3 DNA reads TGTGCCAGCAGCCCTTCTAAGTGGGAGGGCCCGAACACCGGGGAGCTGTCTTGG. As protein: CASSPSKWEGPNTGELSW.

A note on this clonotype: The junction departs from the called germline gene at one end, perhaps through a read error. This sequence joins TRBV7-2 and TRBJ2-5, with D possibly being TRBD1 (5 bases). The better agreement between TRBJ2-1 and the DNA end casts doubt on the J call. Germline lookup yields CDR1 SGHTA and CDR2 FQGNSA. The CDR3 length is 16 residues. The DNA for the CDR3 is TGCGCCAGCAGCCAAGGAGTGGTCAGGGTCCAAGAGACCCAGTTCTTC. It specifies CASSQGVVRVQETQFF.

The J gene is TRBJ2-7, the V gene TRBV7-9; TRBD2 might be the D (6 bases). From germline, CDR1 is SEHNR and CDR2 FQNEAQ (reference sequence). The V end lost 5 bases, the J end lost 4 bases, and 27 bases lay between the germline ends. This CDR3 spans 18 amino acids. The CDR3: CASSPFSVSGKDGYEQYF. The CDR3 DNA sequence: TGTGCCAGCAGCCCTTTTTCCGTTAGCGGAAAGGACGGATACGAGCAGTACTTC.

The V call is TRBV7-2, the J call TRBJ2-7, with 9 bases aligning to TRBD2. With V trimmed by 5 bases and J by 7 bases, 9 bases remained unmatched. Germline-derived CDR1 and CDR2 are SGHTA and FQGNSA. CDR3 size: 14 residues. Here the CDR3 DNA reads TGTGCCAGCAGCAGAGCGGGAGGCCGGAGGGAGCAGTACTTC. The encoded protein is CASSRAGGRREQYF.

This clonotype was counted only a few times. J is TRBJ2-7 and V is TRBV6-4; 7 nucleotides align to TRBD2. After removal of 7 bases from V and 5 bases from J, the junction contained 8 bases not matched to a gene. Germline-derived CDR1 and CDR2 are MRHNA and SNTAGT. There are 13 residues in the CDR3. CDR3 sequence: CASTSGTVHEQYF. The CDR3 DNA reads TGTGCCAGCACCAGCGGGACGGTCCACGAGCAGTACTTC.

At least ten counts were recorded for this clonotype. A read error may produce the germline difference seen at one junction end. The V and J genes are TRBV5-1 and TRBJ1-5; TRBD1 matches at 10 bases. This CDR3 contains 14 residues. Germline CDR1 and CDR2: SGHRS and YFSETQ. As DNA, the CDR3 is TGTGCCAGTAGTATAGGGACAGGGGATCAGCCCCAGCATTTT. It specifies CASSIGTGDQPQHF. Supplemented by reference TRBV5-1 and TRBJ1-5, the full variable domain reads KAGVTQTPRYLIKTRGQQVTLSCSPISGHRSVSWYQQTPGQGLQFLFEYFSETQRNKGNFPGRFSGRQFSNSRSEMNVSTLELGDSALYLCASSIGTGDQPQHFGDGTRLSIL.

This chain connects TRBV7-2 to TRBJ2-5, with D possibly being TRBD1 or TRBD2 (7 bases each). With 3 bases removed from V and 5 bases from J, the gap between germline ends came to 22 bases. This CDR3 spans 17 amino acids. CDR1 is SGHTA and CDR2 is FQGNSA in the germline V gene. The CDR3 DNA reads TGTGCCAGCAGCTTGGTCGCCGGGACAGTGGGGGGGGAGACCCAGTACTTC. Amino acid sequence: CASSLVAGTVGGETQYF.

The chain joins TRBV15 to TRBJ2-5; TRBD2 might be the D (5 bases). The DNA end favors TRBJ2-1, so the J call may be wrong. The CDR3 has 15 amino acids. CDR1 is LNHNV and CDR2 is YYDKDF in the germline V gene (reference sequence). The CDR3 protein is CATSRDPSTYNEQFF. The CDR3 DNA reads TGTGCCACCAGCAGAGATCCTAGCACATACAATGAGCAGTTCTTC.

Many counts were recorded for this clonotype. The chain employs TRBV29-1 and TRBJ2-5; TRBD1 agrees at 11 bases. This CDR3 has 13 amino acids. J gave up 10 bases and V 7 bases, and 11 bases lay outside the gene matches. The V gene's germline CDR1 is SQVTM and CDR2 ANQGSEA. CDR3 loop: CSGAGTGGINQYF. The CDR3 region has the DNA TGCAGCGGTGCCGGGACAGGGGGTATTAACCAGTACTTC.

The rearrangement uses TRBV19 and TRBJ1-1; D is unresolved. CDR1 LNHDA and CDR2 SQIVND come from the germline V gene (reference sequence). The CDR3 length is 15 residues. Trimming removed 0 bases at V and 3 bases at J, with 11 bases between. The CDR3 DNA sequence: TGTGCCAGTAGTATAGATCAGAGTCGGGACACTGAAGCTTTCTTT. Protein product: CASSIDQSRDTEAFF.

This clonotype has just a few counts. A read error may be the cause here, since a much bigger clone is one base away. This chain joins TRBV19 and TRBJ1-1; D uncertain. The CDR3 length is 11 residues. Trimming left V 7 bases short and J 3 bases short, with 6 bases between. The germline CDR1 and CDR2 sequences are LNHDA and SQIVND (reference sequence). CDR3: CASKLDTEAFF. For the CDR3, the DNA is TGTGCCAGTAAGTTGGACACTGAAGCTTTCTTT.

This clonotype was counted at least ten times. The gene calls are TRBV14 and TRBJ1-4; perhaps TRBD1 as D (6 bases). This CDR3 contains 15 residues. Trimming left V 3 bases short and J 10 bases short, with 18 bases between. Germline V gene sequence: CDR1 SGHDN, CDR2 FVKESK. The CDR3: CASSHIARGEGKLFF. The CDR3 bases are TGTGCCAGCAGCCATATCGCCAGGGGAGAAGGAAAACTGTTTTTT.

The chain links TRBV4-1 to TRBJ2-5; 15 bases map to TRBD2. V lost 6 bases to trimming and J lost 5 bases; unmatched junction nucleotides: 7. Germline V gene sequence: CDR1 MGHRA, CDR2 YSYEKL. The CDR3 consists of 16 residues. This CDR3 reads CASSRGLAGGPETQYF. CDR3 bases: TGCGCCAGCAGTCGTGGACTAGCGGGAGGGCCGGAGACCCAGTACTTC.

CDR3 amino acids: CASSEGPGERSTEAFF. CDR3 in DNA: TGTGCCAGCAGTGAAGGGCCGGGGGAACGGAGCACTGAAGCTTTCTTT. The chain combines TRBV6-6 with TRBJ1-1; tentative D call: TRBD1 (5 bases). CDR1 MNHNY and CDR2 SVGAGI come from the germline V gene (reference sequence). Trimming cost V 5 bases and J 4 bases, with 20 bases left between them. The CDR3 totals 16 residues.

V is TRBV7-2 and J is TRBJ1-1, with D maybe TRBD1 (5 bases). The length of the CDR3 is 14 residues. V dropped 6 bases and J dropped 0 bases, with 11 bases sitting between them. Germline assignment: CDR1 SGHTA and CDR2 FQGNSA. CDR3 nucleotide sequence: TGTGCCAGCAGTTTAATGGGGCTGAACACTGAAGCTTTCTTT. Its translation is CASSLMGLNTEAFF.

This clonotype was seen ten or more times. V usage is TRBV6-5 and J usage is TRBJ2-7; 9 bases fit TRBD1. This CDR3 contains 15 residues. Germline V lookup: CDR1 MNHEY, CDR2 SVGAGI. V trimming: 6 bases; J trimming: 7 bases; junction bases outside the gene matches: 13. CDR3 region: CASSRNRDRAWEQYF. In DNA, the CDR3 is TGTGCCAGCAGCCGAAACCGGGACAGGGCGTGGGAGCAGTACTTC.

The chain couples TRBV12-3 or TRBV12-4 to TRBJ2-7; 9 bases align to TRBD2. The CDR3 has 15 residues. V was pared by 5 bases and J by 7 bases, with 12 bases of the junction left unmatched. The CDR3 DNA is TGTGCCAGCAGTGGAGGGGCTAGCGGGATTGAGGAGCAGTACTTC. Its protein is CASSGGASGIEEQYF.